Following are 9 T cell receptor beta chains from one sample sequenced in a study of T-cell reconstitution after alpha-beta-depleted transplantation in children. Unique molecular identifiers featured in how the TCRbeta library was prepared. TCRdb re-derived calls from the PCR reads in MiXCR, one entry per CDR3 protein. Altogether about 340,000 distinct CDR3 sequences are present, 13% being singletons, with the ten largest covering about 4.5%. This specimen was PBMCs, taken from the stem cell graft. The receptors here all came from a human donor who donated a stem cell graft to a child with Fanconi anemia.

This chain joins TRBV6-5 and TRBJ2-3, with D possibly being TRBD2 (6 bases). The CDR3 spans 14 residues. Per germline, CDR1 MNHEY and CDR2 SVGAGI. V lost 2 bases to trimming and J lost 4 bases, with 10 bases between them. In nucleotides, the CDR3 is TGTGCCAGCAGTTACGGGGGGACCGCAGATACGCAGTATTTT. It yields the protein CASSYGGTADTQYF.

V gene TRBV20-1 combines with J gene TRBJ1-5, with D possibly matching TRBD1 (5 bases). The CDR3 contains 13 residues. V lost 6 bases and J lost 4, with 13 bases in between. CDR1 DFQATT and CDR2 SNEGSKA come from the germline V gene (reference sequence). CDR3 sequence reads: CSADTGKNQPQHF. In DNA, the CDR3 is TGCAGTGCCGACACAGGTAAAAATCAGCCCCAGCATTTT.

This clonotype was observed at least ten times. The rearrangement uses TRBV12-3 or TRBV12-4 and TRBJ2-3; D not resolved. V dropped 6 bases and J dropped 3 bases, with 7 bases sitting between them. This CDR3 region has 12 residues. The CDR3 spells CASRSNTDTQYF. CDR3 sequence (DNA): TGTGCCAGCAGGTCTAATACAGATACGCAGTATTTT.

There are a few counts of this clonotype. The V call is TRBV12-3 or TRBV12-4, the J call TRBJ2-4, with 7 nucleotides matching TRBD1. This CDR3 has 13 residues. With 5 bases clipped from V and 9 bases from J, the junction kept 7 bases outside the gene matches. The CDR3 DNA is TGTGCCAGCAGTCGGGACAGCGAAACCATTCAGTACTTC. Protein: CASSRDSETIQYF.

This clonotype turned up a few times. This chain links TRBV20-1 with TRBJ2-3; TRBD2 matches 10 bases. V shed 0 bases, J shed 3 bases, and the junction held 12 bases outside the gene matches. Germline assignment: CDR1 DFQATT and CDR2 SNEGSKA (reference sequence). The CDR3 is made up of 18 amino acids. The CDR3, as DNA: TGCAGTGCTAGAGATTCGTCGGGAGCGGGGGGGATGACAGATACGCAGTATTTT. Its translation: CSARDSSGAGGMTDTQYF.

This clonotype was counted many times. The CDR3 region has the DNA TGTGCCAGCAGCCAAGTCGGCGGCTACGAGCAGTACTTC. It translates to CASSQVGGYEQYF. This sequence joins TRBV3-1 and TRBJ2-7; D is undetermined. Trimming removed 1 base at V and 3 bases at J, with 7 bases between. Germline V gene data show CDR1 as LGHDT and CDR2 as YNNKEL (reference sequence). The CDR3 has 13 residues.

V and J are TRBV18 and TRBJ2-2; TRBD1 might be the D (5 bases). The CDR3 covers 16 residues. V lost 0 bases, J lost 0 bases, and 8 bases lay in between. CDR1 is KGHSH, CDR2 LQKENI, per germline. As DNA, the CDR3 is TGTGCCAGCTCACCACCACAACAGGCGAACACCGGGGAGCTGTTTTTT. The encoded protein is CASSPPQQANTGELFF.

This clonotype was seen many times. The gene calls are TRBV4-1 and TRBJ2-3; TRBD2 aligns across 16 bases. The CDR3 is 17 amino acids. The germline gives CDR1 MGHRA, CDR2 YSYEKL. Trimming removed 5 bases from V and 4 bases from J; junction bases left unmatched: 6. The CDR3 DNA reads as TGCGCCAGCAGCGTCCCCGGGACTAGCGGGGGGGCAGATACGCAGTATTTT. As protein: CASSVPGTSGGADTQYF.

The count of this clonotype is one. The rearrangement uses TRBV12-3 or TRBV12-4 and TRBJ2-5; weak D call: TRBD2 (5 bases). Trimming stripped 1 base from V and 3 bases from J, with 12 bases between. The CDR3 has 15 residues. CDR3 sequence (DNA): TGTGCCAGCAGTTTAGGAGCGGAGGCGGAAGAGACCCAGTACTTC. This gives the protein CASSLGAEAEETQYF.